A single sample is the source of the 24 T cell receptor beta chains below, sequenced in a study of CD8 T cells in Susac syndrome. It was with random hexamers that 0.5 to 1 ug RNA was reverse transcribed. TCRdb re-analysed the immunoSEQ multiplex PCR reads in MiXCR, keeping a single row per CDR3 protein. The table shows some 190,000 distinct CDR3 sequences, with approximately 93% occurring only once. The material sequenced was CD4+ T cells from PBMCs. These receptors were collected from a human donor in good health.

This clonotype was recorded only once. V usage is TRBV20-1 and J usage is TRBJ1-1, with 7 positions matching TRBD1. Germline-derived CDR1 and CDR2 are DFQATT and SNEGSKA (reference sequence). The CDR3 length is 14 residues. V was clipped by 4 bases and J by 1 base; unmatched bases: 6. The CDR3 is CSATKGAGNTEAFF. CDR3 DNA sequence: TGCAGTGCTACCAAGGGGGCGGGGAACACTGAAGCTTTCTTT.

The chain uses TRBV2 and TRBJ2-7; TRBD1 agrees at 7 bases. Trimming took 8 bases from V and 0 from J; bases not matched to a gene: 4. CDR3 length equals 13 residues. Germline V gene lookup returns CDR1 SNHLY and CDR2 FYNNEI. CDR3 DNA sequence: TGTGCCAGCGGCCGGGACAGCTCCTACGAGCAGTACGTC. Amino acids: CASGRDSSYEQYV.

J is TRBJ2-7 and V is TRBV29-1, with TRBD1 matching 11 bases. Trimming cost V 6 bases and J 5 bases; bases outside gene matches: 3. CDR1 SQVTM and CDR2 ANQGSEA come from the germline V gene. The CDR3 consists of 12 residues. CDR3 protein: CSVGQGANEQYV. CDR3 sequence (DNA): TGCAGCGTAGGACAGGGGGCAAACGAGCAGTACGTC.

The chain recombines TRBV5-1 with TRBJ2-5; no clear D. V was clipped by 4 bases and J by 5 bases, with 6 bases between them. Per germline, CDR1 SGHRS and CDR2 YFSETQ. This CDR3 region has 11 residues. The CDR3 region has the DNA TGCGCCAGCAGCAATGTGGAGACCCAGTACTTC. Translation: CASSNVETQYF.

V is TRBV3-1 and J is TRBJ1-3; tentative D call: TRBD1 (6 bases). Deletions cut 1 base from V and 4 bases from J, with 8 bases between. This CDR3 is 14 amino acids long. The germline gives CDR1 LGHDT, CDR2 YNNKEL (reference sequence). The CDR3 DNA reads TGTGCCAGCAGCCAAGTAACAGGGGGAAACACCATATATTTT. Translation: CASSQVTGGNTIYF.

This rearrangement joins TRBV28 to TRBJ2-4; D gene uncertain. The V end lost 6 bases, the J end lost 11 bases, and 11 bases lay between the germline ends. Germline V gene lookup returns CDR1 MDHEN and CDR2 SYDVKM. CDR3 size: 11 residues. The CDR3 protein is CASSPRAVQYF. The CDR3 DNA reads as TGTGCCAGCAGCCCCCGCGCCGTTCAGTACTTC.

V and J are TRBV11-2 and TRBJ2-7; the D is unclear. The CDR3 has 15 amino acids. Looked up from germline, CDR1 is SGHAT and CDR2 is FQNNGV. The V end lost 3 bases, the J end lost 2 bases, and 14 bases lay between the germline ends. CDR3 DNA sequence: TGTGCCAGCAGCTTTTCTCGACTGATGACCTACGAGCAGTACTTC. Translation gives CASSFSRLMTYEQYF.

The J gene is TRBJ1-6, the V gene TRBV21-1. TRBV21-1 is an annotated pseudogene. The CDR3 has 17 amino acids. Here the CDR3 reads CASSKVRRLLYNSPLHF. The CDR3 DNA follows: TGTGCCAGCAGCAAAGTTCGGAGGCTCCTCTATAATTCACCCCTCCACTTT.

This clonotype appeared once. V gene TRBV7-2 combines with J gene TRBJ1-4; D is unclear. The CDR3 has 14 residues. The V end was cut by 1 base, the J end by 5 bases, with 8 bases between. Looked up from germline, CDR1 is SGHTA and CDR2 is FQGNSA. CDR3 residues: CASSLDFSNEKLFF. DNA of the CDR3: TGTGCCAGCAGCTTAGATTTTTCGAATGAAAAACTGTTTTTT.

CDR3 nucleotides: TGCAGCGTTGACATACACCCGAATGAGCAGTTCTTC. It yields the protein CSVDIHPNEQFF. The rearrangement links TRBV29-1 to TRBJ2-1, with unresolved D. Germline V CDR1 and CDR2: SQVTM, ANQGSEA. The CDR3 consists of 12 residues. V lost 3 bases to trimming and J lost 7 bases, with 10 bases between them.

The chain recombines TRBV6-6 with TRBJ2-1, with 9 positions matching TRBD1. J was trimmed by 3 bases and V by 5 bases; bases with no gene match: 8. Per the germline V gene, CDR1 is MNHNY and CDR2 is SVGAGI (reference sequence). The CDR3 has 16 amino acids. The CDR3 nucleotides read TGTGCCAGCAGTCCCGGACAGGGGAAAAACTACAATGAGCAGTTCTTC. It translates to CASSPGQGKNYNEQFF.

The CDR3 nucleotides are TGCGCCAGCAGCTTGGAAGAGGGATTCACTGAAGCTTTCTTT. Translated: CASSLEEGFTEAFF. This rearrangement joins TRBV5-1 to TRBJ1-1; no reliable D call. V lost 0 bases, J lost 4 bases, and 10 bases lay in between. Germline-derived CDR1 and CDR2 are SGHRS and YFSETQ. This CDR3 has 14 amino acids. The full variable domain, with the rest looked up from reference TRBV5-1 and TRBJ1-1, is KAGVTQTPRYLIKTRGQQVTLSCSPISGHRSVSWYQQTPGQGLQFLFEYFSETQRNKGNFPGRFSGRQFSNSRSEMNVSTLELGDSALYLCASSLEEGFTEAFFGQGTRLTVV.

The rearrangement links TRBV27 to TRBJ2-1; weak D call: TRBD2 (6 bases). Trimming removed 5 bases from V and 8 bases from J, with 19 bases in between. Per the germline V gene, CDR1 is MNHEY and CDR2 is SMNVEV (reference sequence). The CDR3 has 15 amino acids. The CDR3 spells CASSPLGLPSDEQFF. CDR3 in DNA: TGTGCCAGCAGTCCGTTGGGACTGCCCTCCGATGAGCAGTTCTTC.

V usage is TRBV29-1 and J usage is TRBJ1-2; D is possibly TRBD1 (5 bases). Germline V gene lookup returns CDR1 SQVTM and CDR2 ANQGSEA. V was clipped by 1 base and J by 3 bases, with 6 bases between them. The CDR3 extends over 12 amino acids. The CDR3 here is CSVEVGDYGYTF. CDR3 nucleotides: TGCAGCGTTGAAGTGGGGGACTATGGCTACACCTTC.

This chain uses TRBV28 with TRBJ1-1; D is unclear. V shed 7 bases and J shed 11 bases, with 20 bases lying between them. The CDR3 is made up of 13 amino acids. Germline assignment: CDR1 MDHEN and CDR2 SYDVKM. For the CDR3, the DNA is TGTGCCAGCACCACACCCCTCTCTTTCGAGGCTTTCTTT. Encoded protein: CASTTPLSFEAFF.

The genes are TRBV29-1 and TRBJ1-1; D call uncertain. V lost 4 bases, J lost 3 bases, and 6 bases lay in between. Per germline, CDR1 SQVTM and CDR2 ANQGSEA. The length of the CDR3 is 11 residues. CDR3 region: CSVAGYTEAFF. The CDR3 coding sequence is TGCAGCGTTGCGGGTTACACTGAAGCTTTCTTT.

The chain recombines TRBV5-1 with TRBJ2-2; 9 nucleotides line up with TRBD1. CDR1 is SGHRS, CDR2 YFSETQ, per germline. V lost 5 bases and J lost 5; bases outside the gene matches: 7. This CDR3 has 15 amino acids. CDR3 bases: TGCGCCAGCAGATCCAGGGACAGGGCGACCGGGGAGCTGTTTTTT. Its protein product is CASRSRDRATGELFF. Together with reference TRBV5-1 and TRBJ2-2, the CDR3 gives the full variable domain: KAGVTQTPRYLIKTRGQQVTLSCSPISGHRSVSWYQQTPGQGLQFLFEYFSETQRNKGNFPGRFSGRQFSNSRSEMNVSTLELGDSALYLCASRSRDRATGELFFGEGSRLTVL.

The chain uses TRBV9 and TRBJ1-1; D is ambiguous. Deletions cut 3 bases from V and 5 bases from J, with 11 bases between. The CDR3 consists of 13 residues. Germline CDR1 and CDR2: SGDLS and YYNGEE. The CDR3 sequence: CASSAMGGTEAFF. CDR3 in DNA: TGTGCCAGCAGCGCGATGGGAGGGACTGAAGCTTTCTTT.

CDR3 in amino acids: CASSKPGQTITDTQYF. The CDR3 DNA follows: TGTGCCAGCAGCAAACCGGGACAGACCATCACAGATACGCAGTATTTT. This chain links TRBV5-6 with TRBJ2-3; 7 bases fit TRBD1. This CDR3 spans 16 amino acids. The junction had 10 bases not matched to a gene; V was cut back by 4 bases and J by 2 bases. Germline-derived CDR1 and CDR2 are SGHDT and YYEEEE. The whole variable domain, filled in from reference TRBV5-6 and TRBJ2-3, reads DAGVTQSPTHLIKTRGQQVTLRCSPKSGHDTVSWYQQALGQGPQFIFQYYEEEERQRGNFPDRFSGHQFPNYSSELNVNALLLGDSALYLCASSKPGQTITDTQYFGPGTRLTVL.

This clonotype was counted only a few times. V usage is TRBV30 and J usage is TRBJ2-7; either TRBD1 or TRBD2 may fit D (5 bases each). This CDR3 has 12 residues. The V gene lost 0 bases and the J gene lost 5 bases, with 8 bases spanning the gap. Germline V gene sequence: CDR1 GTSNPN, CDR2 SVGIG (reference sequence). CDR3 in amino acids: CAWSVRGNEQYF. The CDR3 bases are TGTGCCTGGAGTGTCCGGGGCAACGAGCAGTACTTC.

This clonotype was seen once. The chain combines TRBV7-2 with TRBJ1-1; 12 bases agree with TRBD1. Trimming cost V 5 bases and J 1 base; bases outside gene matches: 8. The CDR3 runs 17 residues. Germline assignment: CDR1 SGHTA and CDR2 FQGNSA. The CDR3 nucleotides are TGTGCCAGCAGCCCGAGGGACAGGGGGCTAACGAACACTGAAGCTTTCTTT. Its translation: CASSPRDRGLTNTEAFF. Together with reference TRBV7-2 and TRBJ1-1, the CDR3 gives the full variable domain: GAGVSQSPSNKVTEKGKDVELRCDPISGHTALYWYRQSLGQGLEFLIYFQGNSAPDKSGLPSDRFSAERTGGSVSTLTIQRTQQEDSAVYLCASSPRDRGLTNTEAFFGQGTRLTVV.

The V gene is TRBV19, the J gene TRBJ1-5, with TRBD1 matching over 10 bases. The trim removed 6 bases at V and 4 bases at J, leaving 3 bases unmatched. The CDR3 sequence is 14 residues long. Germline V lookup: CDR1 LNHDA, CDR2 SQIVND (reference sequence). As DNA, the CDR3 is TGTGCCAGTAGGGACAGGGGGATTAATCAGCCCCAGCATTTT. Protein product: CASRDRGINQPQHF.

The J gene is TRBJ1-2, the V gene TRBV7-9, with a tentative D call TRBD1 (6 bases). The length of the CDR3 is 13 residues. Germline lookup yields CDR1 SEHNR and CDR2 FQNEAQ (reference sequence). V was shortened by 6 bases and J by 8 bases, with 16 bases between the two germline ends. CDR3: CASSLEGVVGYTF. As DNA, the CDR3 is TGTGCCAGCAGTCTCGAGGGGGTGGTCGGCTACACCTTC.

The J gene is TRBJ2-3, the V gene TRBV12-3 or TRBV12-4; perhaps TRBD2 as D (6 bases). Between the trimmed V and J ends, which lost 8 bases and 0 bases, there was a span of 15 bases. CDR3 size: 15 residues. CDR3 residues: CASSEGGSSTDTQYF. The CDR3 nucleotides read TGTGCCAGCTCCGAGGGAGGTTCTAGCACAGATACGCAGTATTTT.